A single sample is the source of the 26 T cell receptor beta chains below, sequenced in a study of Ad26.COV2.S vaccination and SARS-CoV-2 variants. The protocol was immunoSEQ multiplex PCR, while the TCRdb copy is restricted to in-frame clones and leaves out a portion. The table records about 680,000 clones, approximately 88% of them present only once. Treatment noted: approximately 18 received Ad26.COV2.S at low or high dose, single or two shots; about five received placebo; per-sample allocation not given. Vaccine and placebo recipients were sampled on day 63 after the first injection. Source: peripheral blood, taken in a trial of Ad26.COV2.S vaccine versus placebo. Every receptor here comes from a person between 18 and 60 years old who received the Ad26.COV2.S COVID-19 vaccine or a placebo.

This clone was seen only a few times. The chain recombines TRBV7-9 with TRBJ1-1; D might be TRBD1 (5 bases). V gave up 2 bases and J gave up 4 bases, with 14 bases separating them. Germline V gene sequence: CDR1 SEHNR, CDR2 FQNEAQ (reference sequence). The CDR3 runs 15 residues. CDR3 sequence reads: CASSLFLGGATEAFF. The CDR3 DNA sequence: TGTGCCAGCAGCTTATTCTTGGGGGGAGCCACTGAAGCTTTCTTT.

V usage is TRBV12-5 and J usage is TRBJ2-3; a weak D match, TRBD1 (6 bases). V was pared by 1 base and J by 4 bases, with 18 bases between. The CDR3 contains 17 residues. CDR1 is LGHNT and CDR2 is FRNRAP in the germline V gene. The CDR3 protein is CASGLGTGTIVADTQYF. The CDR3 DNA sequence: TGTGCTAGTGGTTTGGGAACCGGGACAATAGTCGCAGATACGCAGTATTTT.

The chain links TRBV30 to TRBJ1-1; 8 bases agree with TRBD1. J lost 4 bases, V lost 2 bases, and 9 bases had no gene match. Germline CDR1 GTSNPN, CDR2 SVGIG (reference sequence). This CDR3 has 15 amino acids. The CDR3 sequence is CAWSFPGGGVTEAFF. The CDR3 coding sequence is TGTGCCTGGAGTTTCCCAGGGGGCGGGGTCACTGAAGCTTTCTTT.

The CDR3 DNA reads TGTGCCAGCAGCTTAACCGGGACTAGCGGGAGAAGTGAGCAGTTCTTC. Its protein is CASSLTGTSGRSEQFF. The chain joins TRBV7-9 to TRBJ2-1; 14 nucleotides agree with TRBD2. The J segment lost 9 bases and the V segment lost 2 bases, leaving 6 bases of the junction unmatched. This CDR3 contains 16 residues. Looked up from germline, CDR1 is SEHNR and CDR2 is FQNEAQ (reference sequence). Using reference TRBV7-9 and TRBJ2-1 for the parts outside the CDR3, the full variable domain is DTGVSQNPRHKITKRGQNVTFRCDPISEHNRLYWYRQTLGQGPEFLTYFQNEAQLEKSRLLSDRFSAERPKGSFSTLEIQRTEQGDSAMYLCASSLTGTSGRSEQFFGPGTRLTVL.

This clone was seen ten or more times. This rearrangement joins TRBV27 to TRBJ2-7; tentatively, D is TRBD1 (5 bases). Trimming pared 1 base from V and 4 bases from J, leaving 11 bases between. Germline loops: CDR1 MNHEY, CDR2 SMNVEV (reference sequence). The CDR3 covers 14 residues. CDR3 bases: TGTGCCAGCAGTTTATTGGCCAGGGCGTACGAGCAGTACTTC. Its protein is CASSLLARAYEQYF.

V usage is TRBV19 and J usage is TRBJ1-2, with D possibly being TRBD1 (5 bases). This CDR3 comprises 14 residues. Germline V gene sequence: CDR1 LNHDA, CDR2 SQIVND (reference sequence). V dropped 7 bases and J dropped 4 bases, with 16 bases sitting between them. The CDR3 protein is CASTQQTGFYGYTF. As DNA, the CDR3 is TGTGCCAGTACCCAGCAAACAGGATTCTATGGCTACACCTTC. Full variable domain (remainder filled in from reference TRBV19 and TRBJ1-2): DGGITQSPKYLFRKEGQNVTLSCEQNLNHDAMYWYRQDPGQGLRLIYYSQIVNDFQKGDIAEGYSVSREKKESFPLTVTSAQKNPTAFYLCASTQQTGFYGYTFGSGTRLTVV.

This chain joins TRBV10-1 and TRBJ2-7; 10 bases fit TRBD2. With 3 bases clipped from V and 3 bases from J, the junction kept 5 bases outside the gene matches. The CDR3 runs 15 residues. Germline CDR1 and CDR2: WNHNN and SYGVQD (reference sequence). The CDR3 nucleotides are TGCGCCAGCAGTGAAGGTAGCGGGGGGTTCTACGAGCAGTACTTC. This codes for CASSEGSGGFYEQYF.

The V gene is TRBV25-1, the J gene TRBJ1-2, with D unclear. Germline V gene data show CDR1 as MGHDK and CDR2 as SYGVNS. V lost 1 base and J lost 8, with 11 bases in between. The CDR3 sequence is 13 residues long. The CDR3 here is CASSESEGLGYTF. The DNA of the CDR3 is TGTGCCAGCAGTGAATCGGAGGGTTTAGGCTACACCTTC.

This clone is a singleton in its sample. This chain links TRBV7-9 with TRBJ1-5; the D is unclear. CDR1 and CDR2 (germline): SEHNR, FQNEAQ (reference sequence). Trimming removed 1 base from V and 3 bases from J, with 10 bases in between. CDR3 length: 15 amino acids. The CDR3 is CASSLESDPNQPQHF. In DNA form, the CDR3 reads TGTGCCAGCAGCTTAGAGTCGGATCCCAATCAGCCCCAGCATTTT.

The chain has TRBV19 and TRBJ1-6; D is ambiguous. Between the trimmed V and J ends, which lost 5 bases and 1 base, there was a span of 15 bases. The length of the CDR3 is 17 residues. Germline assignment: CDR1 LNHDA and CDR2 SQIVND (reference sequence). The CDR3, as DNA: TGTGCCAGTAGTCTTCCCAGCGGGAGGTCCTATAATTCACCCCTCCACTTT. Translated: CASSLPSGRSYNSPLHF.

J is TRBJ2-5 and V is TRBV11-1, with D perhaps TRBD1 (5 bases). Trimming stripped 2 bases from V and 5 bases from J, with 9 bases between. The CDR3 is made up of 13 amino acids. Germline V CDR1 and CDR2: SGHAT, FQDESV (reference sequence). The CDR3 DNA reads TGTGCCAGCAGCTTATGGGGCCGGGAGACCCAGTACTTC. Encoded protein: CASSLWGRETQYF.

The gene calls are TRBV5-1 and TRBJ2-2; D is unresolved. The CDR3 totals 14 residues. Germline-derived CDR1 and CDR2 are SGHRS and YFSETQ. The ends were cut back, 1 base at V and 4 bases at J, with 8 bases in the middle. The CDR3 loop reads CASSLPGTTGELFF. The CDR3 DNA reads TGCGCCAGCAGCTTGCCAGGAACCACCGGGGAGCTGTTTTTT.

This clone was found once. The chain has TRBV6-5 and TRBJ2-7, with D maybe TRBD2 (5 bases). V was pared by 6 bases and J by 3 bases, with 12 bases between. Germline assignment: CDR1 MNHEY and CDR2 SVGAGI. This CDR3 is built from 13 residues. CDR3 nucleotides: TGTGCCAGCAGGGATAGCGTCTACTACGAGCAGTACTTC. Translating gives CASRDSVYYEQYF.

The J gene is TRBJ2-5, the V gene TRBV27; D is perhaps TRBD1 (5 bases). The germline V gene encodes CDR1 MNHEY and CDR2 SMNVEV (reference sequence). V gave up 4 bases and J gave up 7 bases, with 13 bases separating them. This CDR3 has 13 residues. This CDR3 reads CASSSQGRGTQYF. The CDR3 DNA sequence: TGTGCCAGCAGTTCGCAGGGAAGGGGGACCCAGTACTTC.

The chain links TRBV30 to TRBJ2-1; TRBD1 might be the D (5 bases). Deletions cut 6 bases from V and 0 bases from J, with 12 bases between. From germline, CDR1 is GTSNPN and CDR2 SVGIG (reference sequence). The CDR3 runs to 14 residues. The CDR3 nucleotides are TGTGCCTGTCAGCGACAGAGCTCCTACAATGAGCAGTTCTTC. Its protein product is CACQRQSSYNEQFF.

The chain links TRBV19 to TRBJ2-7; TRBD2 matches 7 bases. CDR1 and CDR2 from the germline V gene are LNHDA and SQIVND (reference sequence). This CDR3 has 15 residues. Trimming at V came to 5 bases and at J to 3 bases, leaving 10 bases not matched to a gene. CDR3 region: CASSPRSSGLYEQYF. The CDR3 coding sequence is TGTGCCAGTAGTCCTAGATCTAGCGGACTCTACGAGCAGTACTTC. The complete variable domain, with remaining parts taken from reference TRBV19 and TRBJ2-7, reads DGGITQSPKYLFRKEGQNVTLSCEQNLNHDAMYWYRQDPGQGLRLIYYSQIVNDFQKGDIAEGYSVSREKKESFPLTVTSAQKNPTAFYLCASSPRSSGLYEQYFGPGTRLTVT.

This clone showed up just a few times. The V call is TRBV10-3, the J call TRBJ1-4; 8 bases agree with TRBD1. The germline CDR1 and CDR2 sequences are ENHRY and SYGVKD. V shed 5 bases, J shed 7 bases, and the junction held 12 bases outside the gene matches. The CDR3 is made up of 16 amino acids. CDR3 amino acids: CAISSNNRDRSEKLFF. CDR3 DNA: TGTGCCATCAGTTCGAACAACCGGGACAGGAGTGAAAAACTGTTTTTT.

To note about this clone: Other DNA sequences in this specimen translate into the identical CDR3. This rearrangement joins TRBV7-9 to TRBJ2-2, with D unresolved. The V gene lost 3 bases and the J gene lost 5 bases, with 4 bases spanning the gap. This CDR3 spans 12 amino acids. Germline lookup yields CDR1 SEHNR and CDR2 FQNEAQ (reference sequence). CDR3 nucleotides: TGTGCCAGCAGCTTGGGAACCGGGGAGCTGTTTTTT. Amino acid sequence: CASSLGTGELFF.

The chain couples TRBV7-9 to TRBJ2-1; 11 bases map to TRBD1. J gave up 7 bases and V 5 bases, and 16 bases lay outside the gene matches. The germline V gene encodes CDR1 SEHNR and CDR2 FQNEAQ (reference sequence). The CDR3 has 18 residues. The CDR3 DNA reads TGTGCCAGCAGCGGACTACCTCGGACAGGGGGCCGTAGGAATGAGCAGTTCTTC. Translating it yields CASSGLPRTGGRRNEQFF.

V is TRBV9 and J is TRBJ2-2, with 7 bases aligning to TRBD1. The V segment lost 0 bases and the J segment 7 bases; nucleotides outside the gene matches: 12. This CDR3 region has 17 residues. Germline CDR1 reads SGDLS; CDR2 reads YYNGEE. The CDR3 bases are TGTGCCAGCAGCGTAGAGCCCCGGGACAGAGGAGGCGGGGAGCTGTTTTTT. It is translated as CASSVEPRDRGGGELFF.

To note about this clone: One junction end disagrees with the germline gene, perhaps due to a read error. This sequence joins TRBV6-5 and TRBJ1-1; D remains ambiguous. The CDR3 covers 13 residues. The germline gives CDR1 MNHEY, CDR2 SVGAGI. CDR3 sequence reads: CASTRLTNSEAFF. The CDR3 region has the DNA TGTGCCAGCACGAGGCTGACGAACAGTGAAGCTTTCTTT.

The chain recombines TRBV29-1 with TRBJ2-3; no reliable D call. With 0 bases removed from V and 8 bases from J, the gap between germline ends came to 12 bases. Looked up from germline, CDR1 is SQVTM and CDR2 is ANQGSEA. CDR3 length: 13 residues. In nucleotides, the CDR3 is TGCAGCGTTGAAGAAAGGGTCCCGGGTACGCAGTATTTT. Translation: CSVEERVPGTQYF.

This clone is a singleton in its sample. The rearrangement links TRBV15 to TRBJ1-5, with D possibly matching TRBD1 (5 bases). This CDR3 is 15 amino acids long. Per the germline V gene, CDR1 is LNHNV and CDR2 is YYDKDF (reference sequence). Between the trimmed V and J ends, which lost 1 base and 3 bases, there was a span of 10 bases. CDR3 loop: CATSRAGGDNQPQHF. DNA for the CDR3: TGTGCCACCAGCAGAGCGGGGGGAGACAATCAGCCCCAGCATTTT. The entire variable domain, with the rest obtained from reference TRBV15 and TRBJ1-5, is as follows: DAMVIQNPRYQVTQFGKPVTLSCSQTLNHNVMYWYQQKSSQAPKLLFHYYDKDFNNEADTPDNFQSRRPNTSFCFLDIRSPGLGDTAMYLCATSRAGGDNQPQHFGDGTRLSIL.

There are a few counts of this clone. The V gene is TRBV27, the J gene TRBJ1-1, with D possibly being TRBD1 (5 bases). With 3 bases removed from V and 0 bases from J, the gap between germline ends came to 11 bases. Germline-derived CDR1 and CDR2 are MNHEY and SMNVEV (reference sequence). CDR3 size: 15 residues. This CDR3 reads CASSFGTHMNTEAFF. The CDR3 bases are TGTGCCAGCAGTTTCGGGACTCACATGAACACTGAAGCTTTCTTT.

The J gene is TRBJ2-3, the V gene TRBV5-4, with D perhaps given as TRBD1 or TRBD2 (6 bases each). The V and J ends lost 4 bases and 4 bases respectively, with 19 bases between them. The germline V gene has CDR1 SGHNT and CDR2 YYREEE (reference sequence). The CDR3 totals 16 residues. The CDR3 nucleotides are TGTGCCAGCAGCCCTCGAGGGGGGAGAATATCAGATACGCAGTATTTT. Its translation is CASSPRGGRISDTQYF.

The table lists this clone with a few counts. The chain has TRBV19 and TRBJ2-7, with D possibly matching TRBD1 (5 bases). Germline V gene sequence: CDR1 LNHDA, CDR2 SQIVND (reference sequence). The V end was cut by 3 bases, the J end by 2 bases, with 11 bases between. The CDR3 covers 14 residues. This CDR3 is CASSMYDRAYEQYF. The CDR3 nucleotides read TGTGCCAGTAGTATGTATGACAGAGCCTACGAGCAGTACTTC.